This T cell receptor beta chain was profiled in a study of shared clonotypes between healthy human individuals. CDR1 and CDR2 (germline): SNHLY, FYNNEI. The CDR3 has 12 amino acids. Trimming removed 10 bases at V and 3 bases at J, with 12 bases between. In regard to this clone: Its target is unknown.

Whole-study results and caveats: Tissue TCR repertoires likely differ from these blood-only repertoires. Despite large depth, rarefaction showed incomplete sorted-subset sequencing.

Some 30,000 T cell genomes, or approximately 190 ng DNA, went into the sorted-subset replicate PCRs. Clones were read by immunoSEQ multiplex PCR, and TCRdb kept only the in-frame ones, dropping some. Among about 1.5 million clones listed, approximately 98% were seen once. Sequencing was done on a sample of naive CD4+ T cells sorted from blood. Specified subset: CD45RA+ positively selected. This TCR was sampled from a man younger than 45 in good health. The rearrangement uses TRBV2 and TRBJ1-2; a weak D match, TRBD1 (5 bases). The CDR3 spells CATEGLDYGYTF. In DNA, the CDR3 is TGTGCCACCGAGGGGTTAGACTATGGCTACACCTTC.